This TCR beta chain was profiled in a study of cytomegalovirus exposure and HLA in healthy donors (dated by TCRdb to the late 2010s). General notes on the study: An earlier analysis of some 600 of the donors reported about 280 Gb of sequence data and 117 million unique TCR beta sequences obtained from approximately 180 million T cells. An early release that covered about 600 HLA-typed donors contained approximately 300 gigabases of sequencing data and 75 million to 100 million unique TCR sequences. The genetic ancestry cluster associated with self-reported Caucasian donors included over 65% of the 300 to 450 genotyped donors. The study was designed to test whether signatures of past pathogen exposure could be identified by cataloging public T cell receptors. Using immunosequencing, the study profiled T cell repertoires from some 670 subjects and related those repertoires to cytomegalovirus serostatus. A separate validation cohort of more than 100 different subjects was used in addition to the 666-subject first cohort. To predict cytomegalovirus infection status, the study combined high-throughput TCR immunosequencing, statistical association of individual TCRs with disease status, and machine learning. In a later analysis, previously published TCR beta repertoires from hundreds of donors were re-analyzed and high-resolution HLA genotyping was added so that TCR occurrence patterns could be studied. Rather than drawing on any new phenotypic data, the later analysis identified candidate immune exposures from TCR beta sequences and the way those sequences occurred across donors. To decide whether each TCR beta V gene segment behaved as functional or pseudogenic, an earlier analysis of fewer than 750 of the donors relied on high-throughput TCR beta sequencing. Alongside the repertoire data, information on donor age, sex, ethnicity and CMV serostatus was compiled. A later genetic analysis used genome-wide SNP genotypes for about 65% of the roughly 670 donors, treating that subset as a discovery cohort. Every repertoire in the discovery cohort had been generated on one and the same sequencing platform. Class I and class II HLA loci were covered by the typing at four-digit resolution. The number of donors typed differed by locus, with roughly 629-640 for A, B, C, DRB1 and DQB1, roughly 520 for DQA1, approximately 580 for DPA1, and 400 to 490 for DPB1. About five DR-DQ haplotypes were handled as single units for association and clustering because linkage in the cohort was strong. Among about 410 genotyped donors of the cohort, an average of approximately 200,000 unique TCR beta nucleotide sequences was sequenced per donor, of which approximately 18% were non-productive.

General findings and caveats noted by the study authors: In a later analysis, HLA-associated TCR beta chains showed more clonal expansion and lower generation probabilities than non-associated chains that were equally common. The 87-base-pair reads could not distinguish some IMGT-functional V segments, including TRBV6-2 and TRBV6-3, so those segments were excluded. For the cohort, immune exposure information was limited to CMV serostatus. Three of the identified cytomegalovirus-associated TCR beta chains were confirmed in vitro to be specific for cytomegalovirus antigens. In a later analysis, about 17,000 TCR beta sequences were associated with specific HLA alleles at a false discovery rate of 0.05. This cohort had only TCR beta chains sequenced, and the lack of alpha or paired-chain data limited which features could be detected. Most TCR sequences were observed very rarely across donors, whereas some public TCRs were present in many individuals. Some 15 rarely observed V segments, including chromosome 9 orphons, were excluded from the earlier analysis of about 610 of the donors because counts were too low. It was suggested by the authors that the approach could potentially be generalized to other disease states and immunological phenotypes. In a later analysis, the rate of TCR association differed among HLA loci, with DRB1 alleles having the most associated TCRs and HLA-C alleles having the fewest. Linkage disequilibrium might explain the correlated functional status among segregating V segments, but an unknown experimental factor could not be excluded. A group of highly shared sequence variants was considered likely to be a technical artifact of the sequencing pipeline. According to a later analysis, most CMV-associated TCR beta chains appeared to be HLA-restricted, and the HLA associations seemed to be driven largely by CMV exposure. Roughly uniform sequencing depth across donors was assumed in presence/absence analyses, although this assumption may not hold. A further reported finding was that TCR beta sequences accurately predicted the HLA-A and HLA-B alleles for most subjects in the first cohort. An association between a missense DCLRE1C variant and V-gene and J-gene trimming of TCR beta chains was found in a later genetic analysis and replicated in an independent cohort. Strong co-occurrence of HLA alleles, especially DR and DQ, made assigning TCR associations to individual alleles difficult. In an earlier analysis of about 540 of the donors, most TCR beta V segments were observed in productive rearrangements about 90% or about 30% of the time, broadly matching IMGT annotations. Cytomegalovirus status was reported to be diagnosed by the classifier with high specificity and sensitivity in both the original and validation cohorts. According to a later analysis, parvovirus B19, influenza, CMV and Epstein-Barr virus appeared linked to several top co-occurrence clusters. Because HLA typing was missing for some donors at each locus, association tests included only the typed subset. In the study, about 150 TCR beta chains were listed as associated with cytomegalovirus. In a later genetic analysis, fewer N-insertions in productive TCRs were reported among donors in an Asian-associated ancestry cluster than the approximately 710-donor mean.

About this clone: This clone's antigen is unknown. No base-level quality is on record; no much larger clone is a single base apart.

CDR1 and CDR2 (MGHDK, SYGVNS) derive from the germline V gene. From the cysteine through the phenylalanine, the CDR3 covers 15 amino acids. Just the 45-base CDR3 DNA is kept, in frame starting at base 1. Germline trimming: 8 bases from V, 5 bases from J; junction bases outside gene matches: 4. The cohort comprised 670 or so healthy bone marrow donors. At the time of sampling, all cohort members were nominally healthy, though unrecorded immune exposures were likely present. The donor tested CMV seropositive and was one of the 289 seropositive cohort members. A peripheral blood sample was collected from each donor, and TCR beta sequencing was performed on peripheral blood mononuclear cells. Genomic DNA extraction from the blood cell samples was performed with the Qiagen DNeasy Blood Extraction Kit. The library was built by means of the immunoSEQ multiplex PCR assay. The multiplex PCR relied on a mix of 60 forward primers for TCR Vbeta segments and 13 reverse primers for TCR Jbeta segments. The CDR3 region of rearranged TCR beta genes was amplified from genomic DNA with a multiplex PCR assay. On the Illumina HiSeq System, the amplified TCR beta libraries were sequenced as 87-base-pair reads. Per the original workflow: A later analysis tallied roughly 80 million unique TCR beta chains across the 640 or so repertoires, and 10 million to 11 million of those chains were shared by two or more donors. To remove PCR and sequencing errors, raw reads were error-corrected and collapsed into unique sequences using a nearest-neighbor algorithm that merged closely related sequences. To assign V, D and J gene segments, CDR3 sequences were aligned to IMGT reference sequences. For a sequence to be retained, a match of at least six nucleotides to both a V gene segment and a J gene segment was required. Rearrangements were called productive when the CDR3 lacked stop codons and stayed in frame with V and J; all others were non-productive. CDR3 was defined by IMGT convention, running from the second conserved V-encoded cysteine to the conserved J-encoded phenylalanine. The earlier analysis of approximately 590 of the donors excluded any sequence lacking an unambiguous match to a single V gene segment. An earlier analysis of a few hundred of the donors called V segments functional above 56.7% productive rearrangements and segregating when the between-donor standard deviation exceeded 5%. A statistical classification framework was developed to diagnose cytomegalovirus status using the catalog of TCR beta chain sequences. In a later analysis, TCR nucleotide sequences were compared against IMGT/GENE-DB human TR gene sequences so that V and J genes could be assigned. The TCRdist pipeline was used in a later analysis to assign CDR3 sequences and most-parsimonious VDJ recombination scenarios. In a later analysis, each TCR beta chain was defined by its CDR3 amino acid sequence together with its V-gene family, and reads without a unique V-gene family were excluded. To address suspected cross-contamination and a sequencing artifact, a later analysis removed under 600 highly shared, low-generation-probability nucleotide sequences. For each public chain, a later analysis derived a clonal expansion index from normalized ranks of inferred template counts within each repertoire. A later analysis computed generation probabilities with a VDJ recombination model fitted to out-of-frame rearrangements, and checked the results against IGoR. In a later analysis, hypergeometric tests were used to score TCR-TCR, TCR-HLA and TCR-CMV co-occurrence, with a repertoire-size bias correction applied to TCR pairs. False discovery rates were estimated in a later analysis by permuting HLA or CMV assignments 20 times. In a later analysis, co-occurring TCRs were grouped using DBSCAN, with TCRdist sequence similarity added in when clustering inside HLA-allele-positive subsets. Repertoires with fewer than 30,000 or more than 120,000 public chains were left out of co-occurrence clustering, as were a handful of repertoires with anomalous nucleotide sharing. As stored in TCRdb, this immuneACCESS dataset retains in-frame rearrangements with V and J assigned. A fraction of the clones does not appear; measured against another copy, unresolved V genes explain less than half of the discrepancy, and the remainder lacks a known reason. V and J calls and clone size are as listed in that table; D and trimming were resolved from the DNA. Here the sample has 110,000 or so clones; roughly 70% occur a single time. Clones ranked in the top ten supply roughly 4.2% of the sample.

This sequence uses TRBV25-1 and TRBJ2-3; TRBD2 lines up with 16 middle nucleotides. Sequencing input: PBMCs. This receptor was identified in a woman aged 40 to 50 in good health and CMV-seropositive. The encoded CDR3 is CASGGLAGGVDTQYF. The sequenced DNA is TGTGCCAGCGGGGGACTAGCGGGAGGGGTAGATACGCAGTATTTT.